The 18 T cell receptor beta chains presented below share a single source sample, sequenced in a study of blood T cells in healthy people across ages. The second PCR ran about 6 to 12 cycles with a sample-barcoded 5' primer and J-beta primers. TCRdb re-analysed the 5' RACE reads in MiXCR, keeping a single row per CDR3 protein. The sample holds some 1.5 million distinct CDR3 sequences, approximately 28% seen once. Sequencing input: blood. Source of these receptors: a woman aged 25-40 years in good health.

V and J are TRBV4-3 and TRBJ1-2; 11 bases match TRBD1. The J segment lost 4 bases and the V segment lost 2 bases, leaving 9 bases of the junction unmatched. Germline values: CDR1 LGHNA, CDR2 YSLEER. This CDR3 is built from 17 residues. DNA of the CDR3: TGCGCCAGCAGCCAACAACCTGGGACAGGGGGTCTCTATGGCTACACCTTC. Protein product: CASSQQPGTGGLYGYTF.

The gene calls are TRBV20-1 and TRBJ1-1; no reliable D call. This CDR3 region has 15 residues. Deletions cut 1 base from V and 1 base from J, with 13 bases between. In germline, CDR1 is DFQATT, CDR2 SNEGSKA (reference sequence). CDR3 nucleotide sequence: TGCAGTGCTAGAGCCCCGACCTTGCGGAACACTGAAGCTTTCTTT. Protein product: CSARAPTLRNTEAFF.

J is TRBJ2-1 and V is TRBV5-1, with TRBD2 matching 12 bases. The J call may be mistaken, given a closer DNA end match to TRBJ2-7. The CDR3 runs to 17 residues. Looked up from germline, CDR1 is SGHRS and CDR2 is YFSETQ. The CDR3 spells CASSLVVRTSGTNEQYF. CDR3 sequence (DNA): TGCGCCAGCAGCTTGGTGGTCCGGACTAGCGGGACCAATGAGCAGTACTTC.

The chain recombines TRBV27 with TRBJ2-7; 7 positions agree with TRBD2. V dropped 5 bases and J dropped 2; count of bases not matched to a gene: 6. The germline V gene encodes CDR1 MNHEY and CDR2 SMNVEV (reference sequence). The CDR3 sequence is 14 residues long. CDR3 DNA sequence: TGTGCCAGCAGTACTGGACTAGGGCCCTACGAGCAGTACTTC. This gives the protein CASSTGLGPYEQYF.

The rearrangement links TRBV6-6 to TRBJ1-1; the D gene is possibly TRBD1 (6 bases). Trimming took 0 bases from V and 1 from J, leaving 9 bases between them. The germline V gene has CDR1 MNHNY and CDR2 SVGAGI (reference sequence). CDR3 length: 15 residues. The CDR3 bases are TGTGCCAGCAGTTACTCACAGGGACGGAACACTGAAGCTTTCTTT. It encodes CASSYSQGRNTEAFF.

The chain employs TRBV6-1 and TRBJ2-5; D is uncertain. CDR1 is MNHNS and CDR2 is SASEGT in the germline V gene. V lost 0 bases, J lost 7 bases, and 6 bases lay in between. The CDR3 loop spans 12 amino acids. CDR3 amino acids: CASSEAPRTQYF. For the CDR3, the DNA is TGTGCCAGCAGTGAAGCCCCAAGGACCCAGTACTTC.

This clonotype was seen a handful of times. The chain recombines TRBV6-2 or TRBV6-3 with TRBJ2-5; possibly TRBD2 for D (6 bases). Trimming cost V 2 bases and J 1 base, with 11 bases left between them. The length of the CDR3 is 15 residues. Looked up from germline, CDR1 is MNHEY and CDR2 is SVGEGT. CDR3: CASSYGGGFQETQYF. The CDR3 nucleotides read TGTGCCAGCAGTTACGGGGGAGGATTCCAAGAGACCCAGTACTTC.

V and J are TRBV28 and TRBJ1-6; D remains ambiguous. The V and J ends lost 4 bases and 7 bases respectively, with 14 bases between them. CDR1 MDHEN and CDR2 SYDVKM come from the germline V gene. The CDR3 spans 15 residues. CDR3 sequence reads: CASSSTGRANSPLHF. In DNA form, the CDR3 reads TGTGCCAGCAGTTCTACTGGGAGGGCAAATTCACCCCTCCACTTT.

This chain links TRBV5-1 with TRBJ2-3, with 11 bases identical to TRBD1. Germline V gene data show CDR1 as SGHRS and CDR2 as YFSETQ. This CDR3 spans 15 amino acids. V lost 5 bases, J lost 5 bases, and 7 bases stayed unmatched. In DNA, the CDR3 is TGCGCCAGCAGGGCCGGGACAGGGGGAGTAGATACGCAGTATTTT. Amino acids: CASRAGTGGVDTQYF.

The rearrangement joins TRBV30 to TRBJ1-5; D is ambiguous. Germline values: CDR1 GTSNPN, CDR2 SVGIG (reference sequence). V was shortened by 1 base and J by 9 bases, with 7 bases between the two germline ends. The CDR3 is 11 residues long. CDR3 DNA: TGTGCCTGGAGTGCCCAAGGGCCCCAGCATTTT. It yields the protein CAWSAQGPQHF.

The chain is built from TRBV5-1 and TRBJ2-1; D possibly matches TRBD1 or TRBD2 (5 bases each). CDR1 SGHRS and CDR2 YFSETQ come from the germline V gene. The CDR3 contains 14 residues. With 0 bases removed from V and 10 bases from J, the gap between germline ends came to 14 bases. DNA for the CDR3: TGCGCCAGCAGCTTGGACCGGGGCTACAGCGAGCAGTTCTTC. Translated: CASSLDRGYSEQFF.

This clonotype was detected ten times or more. J is TRBJ1-5 and V is TRBV24-1; 10 nucleotides match TRBD1. This CDR3 region has 16 residues. Germline V gives CDR1 KGHDR, CDR2 SFDVKD. The V gene end was trimmed by 7 bases and the J gene end by 3 bases; junction bases not matched to a gene: 8. The CDR3 loop is CATSPSGQGLNQPQHF. The CDR3 DNA reads TGTGCCACCAGCCCCTCGGGACAGGGGCTCAATCAGCCCCAGCATTTT.

V usage is TRBV28 and J usage is TRBJ2-7, with 9 bases fitting TRBD2. V lost 3 bases, J lost 4 bases, and 13 bases stayed unmatched. The CDR3 runs to 17 residues. The germline CDR1 and CDR2 sequences are MDHEN and SYDVKM. The CDR3 spells CASSFTSAGTSKYEQYF. In nucleotides, the CDR3 is TGTGCCAGCAGTTTTACCTCTGCCGGGACTAGCAAATACGAGCAGTACTTC.

This clonotype came up many times. The CDR3, as DNA: TGTGCCATCAGCGAGGGGCTAGCGGGCCAATACGAGCAGTACTTC. Its protein is CAISEGLAGQYEQYF. The chain combines TRBV10-3 with TRBJ2-7; 8 nucleotides align to TRBD2. Germline-derived CDR1 and CDR2 are ENHRY and SYGVKD. CDR3 size: 15 residues. V lost 6 bases, J lost 4 bases, and 11 bases stayed unmatched.

In this sample, this clonotype turned up a few times. The chain has TRBV29-1 and TRBJ2-2, with D unresolved. Between the trimmed V and J ends, which lost 4 bases and 4 bases, there was a span of 10 bases. The CDR3 spans 13 residues. Germline V gives CDR1 SQVTM, CDR2 ANQGSEA. The CDR3 sequence: CSVAMRSTGELFF. In nucleotides, the CDR3 is TGCAGCGTTGCAATGCGCAGCACCGGGGAGCTGTTTTTT.

This sequence joins TRBV10-3 and TRBJ2-1, with D perhaps TRBD2 (5 bases). CDR1 is ENHRY, CDR2 SYGVKD, per germline. This CDR3 has 13 amino acids. V gave up 10 bases and J gave up 2 bases, with 12 bases separating them. This chain's CDR3 is CASTPGTYNEQFF. CDR3 nucleotides: TGTGCCAGCACCCCGGGGACCTACAATGAGCAGTTCTTC.

This clonotype was found many times. V gene TRBV6-8 combines with J gene TRBJ2-7, with 7 bases that match TRBD2. The CDR3 spans 14 residues. V shed 8 bases and J 5 bases; nucleotides not matched to a gene: 12. Germline-derived CDR1 and CDR2 are MNHGY and SAAAGT. As DNA, the CDR3 is TGTGCCAGCGAACCCTGGACTAGTCCCCACGAGCAGTACTTC. It yields the protein CASEPWTSPHEQYF.

A few counts support this clonotype. This chain uses TRBV28 with TRBJ1-6; D may be TRBD1 (5 bases). CDR3 length: 14 amino acids. Trimming removed 8 bases at V and 7 bases at J, with 15 bases between. From germline, CDR1 is MDHEN and CDR2 SYDVKM. Here the CDR3 DNA reads TGTGCCAGCCTTGTCGGGGGGAGAAATTCACCCCTCCACTTT. Translation: CASLVGGRNSPLHF.